This T cell receptor (beta chain) was documented in a study of human T cells and chemical hapten exposure. MiXCR, run by TCRdb on the 5' RACE reads, gives a single entry per CDR3 protein. The sample lists tens of thousands of distinct CDR3 sequences, about 7.7% occurring once. From whole blood left unfractionated, total RNA was extracted. Germline CDR1 SNHLY, CDR2 FYNNEI. Trimming stripped 4 bases from V and 0 bases from J, with 13 bases between. This CDR3 is built from 15 residues. There are many counts of this clonotype. The source is a male donor in good health. The V and J genes are TRBV2 and TRBJ2-7; D may be TRBD2 (5 bases). CDR3 coding DNA: TGTGCCAGCAGTGCGGGGAAGTCGATCTCCTACGAGCAGTACTTC. As protein: CASSAGKSISYEQYF.